Following are 2 T cell receptor beta chains from one sample sequenced in a study of blood T cell repertoires in COVID-19. Some clones are missing from TCRdb's copy, which holds only in-frame ones; the method was immunoSEQ multiplex PCR. The sample lists 180,000 or so clones, 70% to 90% occurring once. Material: peripheral blood. Source of these receptors: a woman aged 60-70 years with COVID-19, enrolled during active disease.

The gene calls are TRBV10-3 and TRBJ1-1; 9 bases map to TRBD1. Trimming at V came to 6 bases and at J to 6 bases, leaving 8 bases not matched to a gene. The length of the CDR3 is 14 residues. Germline assignment: CDR1 ENHRY and CDR2 SYGVKD. As DNA, the CDR3 is TGTGCCATCAGCAGACAGGGGGATATCGCTGAAGCTTTCTTT. It translates to CAISRQGDIAEAFF.

The chain joins TRBV11-3 to TRBJ2-1; possibly TRBD2 for D (5 bases). Germline CDR1 SGHNT, CDR2 YENEEA. Trimming shortened V by 0 bases and J by 7 bases, and 13 bases separated the two germline ends. This CDR3 spans 15 amino acids. CDR3 region: CASSLEGREYNEQFF. DNA of the CDR3: TGTGCCAGCAGCTTAGAGGGAAGGGAGTATAATGAGCAGTTCTTC.